This TCR beta chain is drawn from a study of OX40 agonist ivuxolimab in advanced cancers. Concerning the study at large: Ivuxolimab, which targeted the costimulatory receptor OX40 (CD134), was an agonistic, fully human IgG2 monoclonal antibody. A male proportion of nearly 85% and a mean age of roughly 55 years, ranging from roughly 23 to 80, were recorded for the dose-escalation cohort. Peripheral TCRbeta sequencing was intended to test whether TCR sequence diversity was altered and clonal T-cell expansion was caused by ivuxolimab. Patients were allowed to have had prior anti-PD-1, anti-PD-L1 or anti-CTLA-4 therapy, and around two fifths of the dose-escalation patients had been treated with checkpoint inhibitors. The paper covers the monotherapy dose-escalation part of the phase I ivuxolimab trial, which included N of about 56 patients. Of the 50 to 55 patients in dose escalation, about 20 had hepatocellular carcinoma, about 15 had melanoma, 9 had renal cell carcinoma and 9 had head and neck cancer. Partial responses were achieved by three dose-escalation patients, of whom one had hepatocellular carcinoma and two had cutaneous melanoma. Intravenous ivuxolimab was administered to patients every 2 weeks at six dose levels: 0.01, 0.1, 0.3, 1.5, 3 and 10 mg/kg.

General findings and caveats noted by the study authors: Low levels of normalized T-cell clonal expansion were also seen in some patients who did not respond. Antigen specificity was not determined for the clonally expanded peripheral T cells. Clonal expansion of both CD4+ and CD8+ blood T cells was observed from baseline to week 6 at doses 0.1 to 3.0 mg/kg. After ivuxolimab, more expanded clones were found on average in CD8+ T cells than in CD4+ T cells. Partial responders in the 0.1-3.0 mg/kg groups had among the lowest normalized peripheral clonal expansion, especially among CD8+ T cells.

To note about this clone: It lacks a known antigen. Per-base qualities were not stored, and no clone one base away is much larger.

The trial excluded patients who had a history of autoimmune disease or who were on systemic immunosuppression. Peripheral blood for TCR sequencing was drawn from every dose cohort at baseline, at cycle 4 day 1 and at cycle 7 day 1. The samples were drawn from a first-in-human, open-label, multicenter phase I dose-escalation trial of ivuxolimab. Adults with locally advanced or metastatic melanoma, renal cell, hepatocellular, or head and neck squamous cell carcinoma were enrolled in the trial. Before TCR sequencing, CD4+ and CD8+ T cells were separately sorted from peripheral blood. For sequencing of the TCRbeta CDR3 region, genomic DNA was extracted from the sorted cells. The immunoSEQ Assay was used to sequence the TCRbeta CDR3 regions. In its TCRdb copy, this immuneACCESS table keeps in-frame sequences only and misses some clones. Where compared with another copy, unresolved V genes explain less than half of these, and the others have no known cause. For this sample there are about 78,000 clones; roughly 91% appear just once. Just under 0.25% of the sample is taken by the ten largest.

V trim: 4 bases; J trim: 1 base; unmatched bases: 5. Per the germline V gene, MRHNA is the CDR1 and SNTAGT is the CDR2. Reading from cysteine to phenylalanine, the CDR3 counts 15 amino acids. CDR3 DNA is the only sequence kept; it has 45 bases, read in frame from the first base. This chain joins TRBV6-4 to TRBJ2-5, and 8 junctional nucleotides match TRBD1. The sequences come from CD4+ or CD8+ T cells sorted from blood, collected in a trial of the OX40 agonist ivuxolimab. The sequence derives from an adult with an advanced solid tumor such as melanoma, head and neck, liver or kidney cancer. CDR3 reads: CASSGTGCPQETQYF. The DNA reads as follows: TGTGCCAGCAGTGGGACAGGGTGCCCCCAAGAGACCCAGTACTTC.